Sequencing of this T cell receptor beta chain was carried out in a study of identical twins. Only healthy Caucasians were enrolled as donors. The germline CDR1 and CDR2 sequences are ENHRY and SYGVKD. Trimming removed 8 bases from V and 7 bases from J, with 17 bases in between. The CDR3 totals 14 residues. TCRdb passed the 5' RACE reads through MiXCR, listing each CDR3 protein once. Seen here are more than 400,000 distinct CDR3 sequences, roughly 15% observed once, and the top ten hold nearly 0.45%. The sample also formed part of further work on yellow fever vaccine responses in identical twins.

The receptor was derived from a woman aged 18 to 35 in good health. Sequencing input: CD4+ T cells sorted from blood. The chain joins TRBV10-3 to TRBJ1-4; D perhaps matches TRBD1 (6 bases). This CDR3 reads CAIGGQGKGEKLFF. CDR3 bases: TGTGCCATCGGGGGGCAGGGCAAGGGTGAAAAACTGTTTTTT.